This passage covers 30 T cell receptor beta chains from one sample sequenced in a study of identical twins. TCRdb independently ran MiXCR on the 5' RACE reads; one entry per CDR3 protein. The sample consists of around 510,000 distinct CDR3 sequences, 14% of them appearing once. The data were also submitted as part of a second study, on yellow fever vaccine responses in identical twins.

Sequencing was carried out using CD4+ T cells sorted from blood. The receptors here all came from a woman aged 18-30 years in good health.

The chain has TRBV7-2 and TRBJ2-7, with 7 bases that match TRBD2. Germline CDR1 reads SGHTA; CDR2 reads FQGNSA. The V gene end was trimmed by 1 base and the J gene end by 5 bases; junction bases not matched to a gene: 11. This CDR3 is 16 amino acids long. CDR3 in amino acids: CASSLVGAGLRDEQYF. CDR3 coding DNA: TGTGCCAGCAGCTTAGTGGGAGCGGGACTACGCGACGAGCAGTACTTC.

This clonotype has only a few counts. The chain joins TRBV12-3 or TRBV12-4 to TRBJ2-3, with D perhaps TRBD2 (5 bases). V shed 4 bases and J shed 4 bases, with 18 bases lying between them. The CDR3 runs to 16 residues. DNA for the CDR3: TGTGCCAGCAGTTCTTTATCCCCGGGATCCGCAGATACGCAGTATTTT. Protein: CASSSLSPGSADTQYF.

The rearrangement uses TRBV20-1 and TRBJ1-1; D might be TRBD1 (6 bases). CDR1 and CDR2 from the germline V gene are DFQATT and SNEGSKA (reference sequence). The CDR3 loop spans 14 amino acids. Trimming took off 4 bases at V and 4 bases at J, with 16 bases between the two ends. The CDR3 protein is CSAKWGQGRTEAFF. The CDR3 bases are TGCAGTGCTAAATGGGGACAAGGTCGCACTGAAGCTTTCTTT.

This clonotype came up a few times. V and J are TRBV12-3 or TRBV12-4 and TRBJ2-3, with 9 bases fitting TRBD2. CDR3 length: 16 amino acids. With 5 bases clipped from V and 6 bases from J, the junction kept 12 bases outside the gene matches. The CDR3 DNA sequence: TGTGCCAGCAGTCCAAGTAGCGGGAGCCCCGCGGATACGCAGTATTTT. The encoded protein is CASSPSSGSPADTQYF.

This clonotype occurred a few times. This rearrangement joins TRBV20-1 to TRBJ2-3; tentatively, D is TRBD2 (6 bases). V dropped 5 bases and J dropped 2 bases, with 14 bases sitting between them. There are 14 residues in the CDR3. Germline V gene sequence: CDR1 DFQATT, CDR2 SNEGSKA (reference sequence). The CDR3 loop reads CSAPFGGTTDTQYF. The CDR3 coding sequence is TGCAGTGCTCCCTTTGGGGGGACCACAGATACGCAGTATTTT.

This chain joins TRBV3-1 and TRBJ2-1; D unresolved. This CDR3 contains 15 residues. Trimming removed 0 bases from V and 7 bases from J, with 13 bases in between. The germline V gene encodes CDR1 LGHDT and CDR2 YNNKEL (reference sequence). CDR3 coding DNA: TGTGCCAGCAGCCAAGATTCCCACCCAGTAAATGAGCAGTTCTTC. Translated: CASSQDSHPVNEQFF.

V gene TRBV20-1 combines with J gene TRBJ2-1; D is perhaps TRBD1 or TRBD2 (8 bases each). The CDR3 contains 15 residues. V was clipped by 3 bases and J by 7 bases, with 19 bases between them. Germline V gene lookup returns CDR1 DFQATT and CDR2 SNEGSKA (reference sequence). CDR3 amino acids: CSASLGTRTGNEQFF. The CDR3 DNA reads TGCAGTGCTAGTCTCGGGACTAGGACAGGGAATGAGCAGTTCTTC.

This clonotype was observed a few times. V and J are TRBV18 and TRBJ2-7, with no clear D. V dropped 4 bases and J dropped 3 bases, with 10 bases sitting between them. Germline V gene sequence: CDR1 KGHSH, CDR2 LQKENI. CDR3 length equals 13 residues. CDR3 DNA: TGTGCCAGCTCACAACAACCAAACTACGAGCAGTACTTC. This gives the protein CASSQQPNYEQYF. Full variable domain (rest looked up from reference TRBV18 and TRBJ2-7): NAGVMQNPRHLVRRRGQEARLRCSPMKGHSHVYWYRQLPEEGLKFMVYLQKENIIDESGMPKERFSAEFPKEGPSILRIQQVVRGDSAAYFCASSQQPNYEQYFGPGTRLTVT.

This chain joins TRBV28 and TRBJ1-1; 7 nucleotides align to TRBD1. Trimming took 5 bases from V and 1 from J; bases not matched to a gene: 10. CDR3 length: 16 residues. The germline gives CDR1 MDHEN, CDR2 SYDVKM. CDR3 loop: CASSRRQGLGNTEAFF. CDR3 nucleotide sequence: TGTGCCAGCAGTCGAAGACAGGGCCTGGGGAACACTGAAGCTTTCTTT.

J is TRBJ2-7 and V is TRBV29-1; the match to TRBD2 covers 7 bases. This CDR3 has 14 amino acids. The J segment lost 2 bases and the V segment lost 7 bases, leaving 11 bases of the junction unmatched. Germline V CDR1 and CDR2: SQVTM, ANQGSEA. The DNA for the CDR3 is TGCAGCGCGTTCGGGGGGAAGGGCGCCTACGAGCAGTACTTC. Protein product: CSAFGGKGAYEQYF.

The V and J genes are TRBV28 and TRBJ2-2; D gene unclear. Per germline, CDR1 MDHEN and CDR2 SYDVKM. The CDR3 has 13 residues. Trimming removed 4 bases from V and 6 bases from J, with 9 bases in between. DNA of the CDR3: TGTGCCAGCAGTTCCCAAGTATCCGGGGAGCTGTTTTTT. This translates into CASSSQVSGELFF.

CDR3 loop: CSLWRASQETQYF. The CDR3 DNA reads TGCAGCCTCTGGCGGGCCTCCCAAGAGACCCAGTACTTC. The V call is TRBV20-1, the J call TRBJ2-5; D might be TRBD2 (5 bases). CDR1 and CDR2 from the germline V gene are DFQATT and SNEGSKA (reference sequence). This CDR3 spans 13 amino acids.

V usage is TRBV24-1 and J usage is TRBJ2-1; unclear D gene. Germline loops: CDR1 KGHDR, CDR2 SFDVKD. Trimming removed 6 bases at V and 2 bases at J, with 7 bases between. The CDR3 has 13 amino acids. CDR3 nucleotides: TGTGCCACCAGTTTAAAAGCCTACAATGAGCAGTTCTTC. This gives the protein CATSLKAYNEQFF.

This clonotype turned up a few times. This chain joins TRBV7-2 and TRBJ2-3, with D unclear. The CDR3 sequence is 15 residues long. The germline V and J ends were trimmed by 2 bases and 2 bases, with 11 bases remaining between them. CDR1 SGHTA and CDR2 FQGNSA come from the germline V gene. The CDR3 loop reads CASSLSVHHTDTQYF. In nucleotides, the CDR3 is TGTGCCAGCAGCTTATCGGTACACCACACAGATACGCAGTATTTT. Full variable domain (remainder filled in from reference TRBV7-2 and TRBJ2-3): GAGVSQSPSNKVTEKGKDVELRCDPISGHTALYWYRQSLGQGLEFLIYFQGNSAPDKSGLPSDRFSAERTGGSVSTLTIQRTQQEDSAVYLCASSLSVHHTDTQYFGPGTRLTVL.

A few counts support this clonotype. The chain links TRBV7-2 to TRBJ2-3; 9 nucleotides line up with TRBD2. The CDR3 consists of 15 residues. Germline V gives CDR1 SGHTA, CDR2 FQGNSA. V lost 3 bases, J lost 3 bases, and 4 bases stayed unmatched. The CDR3 DNA reads as TGTGCCAGCAGCTTCCGTAGCGGGAGTACAGATACGCAGTATTTT. This codes for CASSFRSGSTDTQYF.

This clonotype showed up just a few times. J is TRBJ2-1 and V is TRBV7-3; maybe TRBD2 (7 bases). CDR3 size: 17 residues. Germline-derived CDR1 and CDR2 are SGHTA and FQGTGA. Trimming removed 0 bases at V and 4 bases at J, with 16 bases between. CDR3 residues: CASSLTGGRGPYNEQFF. CDR3 in DNA: TGTGCCAGCAGCTTAACGGGGGGGCGGGGACCATACAATGAGCAGTTCTTC.

This clonotype was detected ten times or more. The gene calls are TRBV7-9 and TRBJ2-1, with D hard to call. The CDR3 length is 15 residues. V dropped 5 bases and J dropped 7 bases, with 18 bases sitting between them. CDR1 is SEHNR, CDR2 FQNEAQ, per germline (reference sequence). CDR3 region: CASSQSGRRWNEQFF. CDR3 coding DNA: TGTGCCAGCAGCCAATCCGGCCGACGATGGAATGAGCAGTTCTTC.

This clonotype has only a few counts. CDR3 residues: CASSRGSGNYNEQFF. In nucleotides, the CDR3 is TGTGCCAGCAGCCGGGGTAGCGGGAACTACAATGAGCAGTTCTTC. The gene calls are TRBV7-2 and TRBJ2-1; 8 nucleotides agree with TRBD2. V trimming: 5 bases; J trimming: 3 bases; junction bases outside the gene matches: 6. The CDR3 has 15 residues. The germline V gene encodes CDR1 SGHTA and CDR2 FQGNSA.

The chain combines TRBV28 with TRBJ1-1; D is perhaps TRBD1 (5 bases). The CDR3 length is 14 residues. Germline V gives CDR1 MDHEN, CDR2 SYDVKM. With 2 bases removed from V and 4 bases from J, the gap between germline ends came to 11 bases. The CDR3 sequence is CASSLIGGRTEAFF. The CDR3 coding sequence is TGTGCCAGCAGTTTAATCGGGGGACGCACTGAAGCTTTCTTT.

In this sample, this clonotype turned up a few times. V gene TRBV5-1 combines with J gene TRBJ2-7, with TRBD2 matching 8 bases. With V trimmed by 0 bases and J by 3 bases, 5 bases remained unmatched. This CDR3 is built from 15 residues. Germline V gene lookup returns CDR1 SGHRS and CDR2 YFSETQ. The CDR3 coding sequence is TGCGCCAGCAGCTTGGAAGCGGGGGACCTCTACGAGCAGTACTTC. As protein: CASSLEAGDLYEQYF. Filled out from reference TRBV5-1 and TRBJ2-7, the complete variable domain reads KAGVTQTPRYLIKTRGQQVTLSCSPISGHRSVSWYQQTPGQGLQFLFEYFSETQRNKGNFPGRFSGRQFSNSRSEMNVSTLELGDSALYLCASSLEAGDLYEQYFGPGTRLTVT.

This chain links TRBV12-3 or TRBV12-4 with TRBJ2-1; D is tentatively TRBD1 or TRBD2 (5 bases each). V was cut by 2 bases and J by 5 bases, with 19 bases left in between. The CDR3 has 17 amino acids. The CDR3 DNA reads TGTGCCAGCAGTTTAAAGGCGGGCTCAGGGTGGAACAATGAGCAGTTCTTC. Its translation: CASSLKAGSGWNNEQFF.

This clonotype was detected ten times or more. The chain employs TRBV12-3 or TRBV12-4 and TRBJ2-1, with 10 bases fitting TRBD1. V dropped 7 bases and J dropped 7; count of bases not matched to a gene: 13. The CDR3 length is 16 residues. Here the CDR3 reads CASTTEGDRGRNEQFF. The CDR3 DNA reads as TGTGCCAGCACTACCGAGGGGGACAGGGGTCGTAATGAGCAGTTCTTC.

This sequence joins TRBV20-1 and TRBJ1-4, with 7 bases matching TRBD1. The CDR3 has 14 amino acids. Germline CDR1 and CDR2: DFQATT and SNEGSKA (reference sequence). V was clipped by 6 bases and J by 4 bases; unmatched bases: 8. The CDR3 region is CSALRTGGNEKLFF. The CDR3 DNA is TGCAGTGCCCTCCGGACAGGTGGTAATGAAAAACTGTTTTTT.

This clonotype was seen a handful of times. The rearrangement uses TRBV7-3 and TRBJ2-1; D might be TRBD1 or TRBD2, each matching 5 bases. V lost 5 bases to trimming and J lost 7 bases, with 21 bases between them. Germline V gene sequence: CDR1 SGHTA, CDR2 FQGTGA. The CDR3 consists of 16 residues. CDR3 sequence (DNA): TGTGCCAGCAGCCCCACCGGGGCCCTCGGTTGGAATGAGCAGTTCTTC. Translation: CASSPTGALGWNEQFF.

Turning to this clonotype: Likely a read error: the CDR3 ends without its conserved phenylalanine or tryptophan. V usage is TRBV4-2 and J usage is TRBJ2-3, with 7 bases lining up with TRBD2. V lost 0 bases to trimming and J lost 6 bases; unmatched junction nucleotides: 6. CDR1 is LGHNA and CDR2 is YNFKEQ in the germline V gene. The CDR3 runs 15 residues. Here the CDR3 reads CASSQEMAGVDTQYL. CDR3 DNA sequence: TGTGCCAGCAGCCAAGAGATGGCGGGGGTGGATACGCAGTATTTA.

This clonotype was seen only a few times. The chain is built from TRBV7-3 and TRBJ2-2; weak D call: TRBD2 (6 bases). V shed 5 bases and J shed 5 bases, with 18 bases lying between them. CDR3 length equals 16 residues. Germline-derived CDR1 and CDR2 are SGHTA and FQGTGA. CDR3 amino acids: CASSRTGLSTTGELFF. The CDR3 coding sequence is TGTGCCAGCAGCCGAACGGGACTTAGTACAACCGGGGAGCTGTTTTTT.

The chain recombines TRBV12-3 or TRBV12-4 with TRBJ2-1, with 8 bases lining up with TRBD2. Trimming removed 6 bases from V and 6 bases from J; junction bases left unmatched: 13. CDR3 length equals 16 residues. CDR3 loop: CASSLGWGTSRNEQFF. Written as DNA, the CDR3 is TGTGCCAGCAGCCTTGGGTGGGGGACTAGTCGCAATGAGCAGTTCTTC.

The table lists this clonotype with a few counts. CDR3 nucleotide sequence: TGTGCCAGCAGCTTTGGACTTAACACACCCCTGGGGTCCCAGTACTTC. As protein: CASSFGLNTPLGSQYF. The rearrangement uses TRBV5-6 and TRBJ2-5; D may be TRBD2 (5 bases). The germline gives CDR1 SGHDT, CDR2 YYEEEE. Trimming stripped 2 bases from V and 9 bases from J, with 23 bases between. The CDR3 length is 16 residues.

This sequence joins TRBV5-1 and TRBJ2-5, with 7 bases fitting TRBD1. The V gene end was trimmed by 5 bases and the J gene end by 5 bases; junction bases not matched to a gene: 6. CDR1 is SGHRS, CDR2 YFSETQ, per germline. The CDR3 totals 13 residues. CDR3 sequence: CASRMTGQETQYF. CDR3 bases: TGCGCCAGCAGGATGACAGGGCAGGAGACCCAGTACTTC.

This clonotype has a handful of counts. This chain links TRBV11-2 with TRBJ2-1, with 10 nucleotides matching TRBD1. The V gene end was trimmed by 5 bases and the J gene end by 8 bases; junction bases not matched to a gene: 12. The germline gives CDR1 SGHAT, CDR2 FQNNGV. CDR3 length: 16 amino acids. The CDR3 nucleotides are TGTGCCAGCAGCCCCGTCCTAGGGACAGGGGTCCATGAGCAGTTCTTC. Its translation: CASSPVLGTGVHEQFF. Variable domain in full (rest from reference TRBV11-2 and TRBJ2-1): EAGVAQSPRYKIIEKRQSVAFWCNPISGHATLYWYQQILGQGPKLLIQFQNNGVVDDSQLPKDRFSAERLKGVDSTLKIQPAKLEDSAVYLCASSPVLGTGVHEQFFGPGTRLTVL.